This TCR beta chain was recorded in a study of T cell responses to AZD1222 COVID-19 vaccine. Study-wide points: With dominance at 160-218 and 743-854, vaccine-associated CD4 TCRs spanned spike. In the spike-specific TCR repertoire, nearly half reportedly target unmutated variant regions. The donors showed a predominance of white British ancestry and of females, with possible underestimation of clonal diversity. Seropositivity was recorded at baseline in only 5 or 6 AZD1222 recipients.

Clones were read by immunoSEQ multiplex PCR, and TCRdb kept only the in-frame ones, dropping some. The table lists about 99,000 clones, roughly nine tenths of them singletons. On this clone itself: As yet, its antigen is unknown.

CDR3 length: 18 residues. CDR1 SGHTA and CDR2 FQGNSA come from the germline V gene. V shed 2 bases and J 5 bases; nucleotides not matched to a gene: 15. This chain uses TRBV7-2 with TRBJ2-5, with 9 bases that match TRBD2. The origin of this receptor is an adult who received the AZD1222 COVID-19 vaccine. Sample: peripheral blood, taken 28 days after the second AZD1222 dose. This CDR3 is CASSLRTSERGSWETQYF. The CDR3 region has the DNA TGTGCCAGCAGCTTACGGACTAGCGAACGAGGGAGTTGGGAGACCCAGTACTTC.